The 8 T cell receptor beta chains below come from one sample, sequenced in a study of TIL therapy for anti-PD-1-resistant metastatic lung cancer. The libraries were made with immunoSEQ v3. Clones were sequenced by immunoSEQ multiplex PCR, and TCRdb holds only the in-frame ones, with some missing. In the table there are tens of thousands of clones, around 86% of which are singletons. Time point meaning: pre-treatment sample, taken before nivolumab and TIL therapy. Sequences were derived from blood, sampled at baseline. The receptors were sampled from a person between 30 and 79 years old with non-small cell lung cancer.

Here the CDR3 DNA reads TGTGCCAGCAGTACCCTTTCAGGGATCCAGCCCCAGCATTTT. It specifies CASSTLSGIQPQHF. The rearrangement links TRBV6-6 to TRBJ1-5; possibly TRBD1 for D (5 bases). Germline V gives CDR1 MNHNY, CDR2 SVGAGI (reference sequence). Trimming shortened V by 5 bases and J by 7 bases, and 15 bases separated the two germline ends. The CDR3 is 14 residues long.

This rearrangement joins TRBV28 to TRBJ1-4; 7 nucleotides agree with TRBD1. CDR1 and CDR2 from the germline V gene are MDHEN and SYDVKM. CDR3 length equals 15 residues. Trimming removed 7 bases from V and 3 bases from J; junction bases left unmatched: 8. The CDR3 DNA is TGTGCCAGCACCCAACACGGACAGGCTAATGAAAAACTGTTTTTT. It codes for CASTQHGQANEKLFF.

The V and J genes are TRBV6-6 and TRBJ1-5; 8 positions match TRBD1. J was trimmed by 6 bases and V by 6 bases; bases with no gene match: 7. CDR3 length: 14 amino acids. Germline assignment: CDR1 MNHNY and CDR2 SVGAGI (reference sequence). The CDR3 sequence is CASRPGGAGQPQHF. The CDR3 nucleotides read TGTGCCAGCAGGCCAGGGGGCGCGGGTCAGCCCCAGCATTTT.

V and J are TRBV5-1 and TRBJ1-4; 8 bases line up with TRBD1. The length of the CDR3 is 15 residues. Germline-derived CDR1 and CDR2 are SGHRS and YFSETQ. The V gene end was trimmed by 3 bases and the J gene end by 6 bases; junction bases not matched to a gene: 7. Here the CDR3 DNA reads TGCGCCAGCAGCTCCCGACAGGGGCTTTATGAAAAACTGTTTTTT. Encoded protein: CASSSRQGLYEKLFF.

The sample holds one count of this clone. The chain combines TRBV15 with TRBJ1-4; TRBD1 matches at 11 bases. The germline V gene has CDR1 LNHNV and CDR2 YYDKDF (reference sequence). The V gene end was trimmed by 4 bases and the J gene end by 10 bases; junction bases not matched to a gene: 5. This CDR3 region has 14 residues. The CDR3 coding sequence is TGTGCCACCAGCACCGGGACAGGGGGGCTAAAACTGTTTTTT. The encoded protein is CATSTGTGGLKLFF.

The chain combines TRBV5-1 with TRBJ2-3, with 12 bases lining up with TRBD2. V lost 2 bases to trimming and J lost 0 bases; unmatched junction nucleotides: 1. The CDR3 is 16 residues long. CDR1 and CDR2 (germline): SGHRS, YFSETQ. The DNA of the CDR3 is TGCGCCAGCAGCTTCGGACTAGCGGGAAGCACAGATACGCAGTATTTT. As protein: CASSFGLAGSTDTQYF.

This sequence joins TRBV19 and TRBJ2-7, with 12 bases fitting TRBD2. CDR1 is LNHDA and CDR2 is SQIVND in the germline V gene (reference sequence). The CDR3 is 15 amino acids. The trim removed 5 bases at V and 4 bases at J, leaving 6 bases unmatched. The CDR3 DNA follows: TGTGCCAGTAGTCCAAGACTAGCGGGAGCATACGAGCAGTACTTC. This sequence encodes CASSPRLAGAYEQYF.

The chain has TRBV6-1 and TRBJ2-3, with 7 bases that match TRBD1. Unmatched junction bases numbered 3, after V lost 2 bases and J lost 13 bases. CDR1 and CDR2 (germline): MNHNS, SASEGT. This CDR3 contains 11 residues. The CDR3 coding sequence is TGTGCCAGCAGTGAACAGGGGGTTGAGTATTTT. Its protein product is CASSEQGVEYF.